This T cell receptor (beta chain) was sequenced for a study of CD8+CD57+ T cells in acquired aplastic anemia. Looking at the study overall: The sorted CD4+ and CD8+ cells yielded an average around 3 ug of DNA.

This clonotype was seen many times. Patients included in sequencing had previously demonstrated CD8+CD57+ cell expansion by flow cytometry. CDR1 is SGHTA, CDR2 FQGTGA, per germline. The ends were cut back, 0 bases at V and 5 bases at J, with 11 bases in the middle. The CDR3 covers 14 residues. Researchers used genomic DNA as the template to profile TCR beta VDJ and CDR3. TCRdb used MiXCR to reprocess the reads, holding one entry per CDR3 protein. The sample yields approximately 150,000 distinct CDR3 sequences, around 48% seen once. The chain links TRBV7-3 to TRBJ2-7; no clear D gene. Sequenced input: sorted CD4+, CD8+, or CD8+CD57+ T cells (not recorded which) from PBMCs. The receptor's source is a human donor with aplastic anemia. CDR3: CASSLTGQANEQYF. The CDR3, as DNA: TGTGCCAGCAGCTTAACTGGGCAGGCTAACGAGCAGTACTTC.